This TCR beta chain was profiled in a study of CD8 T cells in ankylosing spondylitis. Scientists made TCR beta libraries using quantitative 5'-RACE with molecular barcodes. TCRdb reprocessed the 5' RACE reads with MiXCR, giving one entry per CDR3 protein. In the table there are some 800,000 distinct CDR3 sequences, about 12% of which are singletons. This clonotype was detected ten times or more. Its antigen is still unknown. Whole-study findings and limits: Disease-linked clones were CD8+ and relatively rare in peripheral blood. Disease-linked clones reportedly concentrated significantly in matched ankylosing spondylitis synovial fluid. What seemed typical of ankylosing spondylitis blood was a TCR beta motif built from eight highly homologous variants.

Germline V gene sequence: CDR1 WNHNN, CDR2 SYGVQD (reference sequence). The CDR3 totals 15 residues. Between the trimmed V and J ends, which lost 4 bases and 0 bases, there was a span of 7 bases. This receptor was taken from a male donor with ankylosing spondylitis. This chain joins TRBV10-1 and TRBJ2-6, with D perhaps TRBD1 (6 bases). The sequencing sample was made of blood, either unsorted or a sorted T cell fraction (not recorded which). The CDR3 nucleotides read TGCGCCAGCAGTGGAGGGGGCTCTGGGGCCAACGTCCTGACTTTC. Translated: CASSGGGSGANVLTF.